These T cell receptor beta chains were read from a single sample in a study of control samples from healthy donors and cancer patients. Generated by immunoSEQ multiplex PCR, the TCRdb table keeps only in-frame clones and is missing some. The repertoire holds 88,000 or so clones, with around 94% as singletons. The sample was blood. These TCRs come from a woman younger than 35 in good health. The CDR3 runs from the conserved cysteine through the conserved F or W. The order of the fields is D gene, clone size, J gene, V gene, CDR3 protein, CDR3 DNA. The D gene is left open where the match is weak. The size entry is marked missing in some rows and otherwise reads once, few, many or a size class.

D gene: NA; clone size: NA; J gene: TRBJ2-5; V gene: TRBV18; CDR3 protein: CASSPPSGFQETQYF; CDR3 DNA: TGTGCCAGCTCACCACCGTCGGGCTTCCAAGAGACCCAGTACTTC
D gene: NA; clone size: NA; J gene: TRBJ2-5; V gene: TRBV27; CDR3 protein: CASRTSRAGTQYF; CDR3 DNA: TGTGCCAGCAGGACATCCAGAGCTGGGACCCAGTACTTC
D gene: NA; clone size: NA; J gene: TRBJ1-1; V gene: TRBV2; CDR3 protein: CASSVREGTEAFF; CDR3 DNA: TGTGCCAGCAGTGTAAGGGAGGGGACTGAAGCTTTCTTT
D gene: NA; clone size: NA; J gene: TRBJ1-2; V gene: TRBV7-3; CDR3 protein: CASSPGRSNYGYTF; CDR3 DNA: TGTGCCAGCAGCCCGGGACGGAGTAACTATGGCTACACCTTC
D gene: TRBD1; clone size: few; J gene: TRBJ2-2; V gene: TRBV10-1; CDR3 protein: CASSGRGLDTGELFF; CDR3 DNA: TGCGCCAGCAGTGGAAGGGGGCTGGACACCGGGGAGCTGTTTTTT
D gene: NA; clone size: NA; J gene: TRBJ1-3; V gene: TRBV6-5; CDR3 protein: CASSTGATGNTIYF; CDR3 DNA: TGTGCCAGCAGTACAGGAGCGACTGGAAACACCATATATTTT
D gene: TRBD1; clone size: NA; J gene: TRBJ2-3; V gene: TRBV5-4; CDR3 protein: CASSEGTGARVTDTQYF; CDR3 DNA: TGTGCCAGCAGCGAGGGAACAGGGGCGCGCGTTACAGATACGCAGTATTTT
D gene: NA; clone size: NA; J gene: TRBJ1-4; V gene: TRBV5-1; CDR3 protein: CASSLAGRTNEKLFF; CDR3 DNA: TGCGCCAGCAGCTTGGCCGGGCGAACTAATGAAAAACTGTTTTTT
D gene: NA; clone size: NA; J gene: TRBJ1-1; V gene: TRBV12-3/TRBV12-4; CDR3 protein: CASSQELVEAFF; CDR3 DNA: TGTGCCAGCAGCCAAGAATTGGTTGAAGCTTTCTTT
D gene: TRBD1; clone size: NA; J gene: TRBJ2-1; V gene: TRBV28; CDR3 protein: CASSQTGGAYNEQFF; CDR3 DNA: TGTGCCAGCAGTCAGACAGGGGGCGCCTACAATGAGCAGTTCTTC
D gene: TRBD2; clone size: NA; J gene: TRBJ2-2; V gene: TRBV6-6; CDR3 protein: CASSQTSGSLWTGELFF; CDR3 DNA: TGTGCCAGCAGTCAAACTAGCGGGAGTTTGTGGACCGGGGAGCTGTTTTTT
D gene: NA; clone size: NA; J gene: TRBJ1-1; V gene: TRBV7-2; CDR3 protein: CASSLQMNTEAFF; CDR3 DNA: TGTGCCAGCTCGTTACAGATGAACACTGAAGCTTTCTTT
D gene: NA; clone size: NA; J gene: TRBJ1-5; V gene: TRBV19; CDR3 protein: CASSKTEDLPQHF; CDR3 DNA: TGTGCCAGTAGTAAGACAGAAGATCTGCCCCAGCATTTT
D gene: TRBD1; clone size: NA; J gene: TRBJ2-7; V gene: TRBV27; CDR3 protein: CATKDRAYEQYF; CDR3 DNA: TGTGCCACCAAGGACAGGGCGTACGAGCAGTACTTC
D gene: TRBD1; clone size: NA; J gene: TRBJ2-1; V gene: TRBV7-6; CDR3 protein: CASSLSQGNVYNEQFF; CDR3 DNA: TGTGCCAGCAGCTTATCACAGGGGAACGTCTACAATGAGCAGTTCTTC
D gene: TRBD1; clone size: NA; J gene: TRBJ2-7; V gene: TRBV5-6; CDR3 protein: CASSQDRAYEQYF; CDR3 DNA: TGTGCCAGCAGTCAGGACAGGGCCTACGAGCAGTACTTC
D gene: NA; clone size: NA; J gene: TRBJ2-2; V gene: TRBV7-3; CDR3 protein: CASSQTGAGELFF; CDR3 DNA: TGTGCCAGCAGCCAAACGGGAGCCGGGGAGCTGTTTTTT
D gene: NA; clone size: NA; J gene: TRBJ1-2; V gene: TRBV3-1/TRBV3-2; CDR3 protein: CASSPAAGPNYGYTF; CDR3 DNA: TGTGCCAGCAGCCCAGCAGCGGGACCTAACTATGGCTACACCTTC
D gene: TRBD1; clone size: NA; J gene: TRBJ2-2; V gene: TRBV7-9; CDR3 protein: CASSEGQFATGELFF; CDR3 DNA: TGTGCCAGCAGCGAGGGACAGTTCGCCACCGGGGAGCTGTTTTTT
D gene: TRBD1; clone size: once; J gene: TRBJ1-2; V gene: TRBV28; CDR3 protein: CASSLGQGAAGYTF; CDR3 DNA: TGTGCCAGCAGTTTAGGACAGGGGGCGGCTGGCTACACCTTC
D gene: NA; clone size: NA; J gene: TRBJ2-7; V gene: TRBV15; CDR3 protein: CATSRAFGTAYEQYF; CDR3 DNA: TGTGCCACCAGCAGAGCGTTCGGGACTGCCTACGAGCAGTACTTC
D gene: NA; clone size: NA; J gene: TRBJ2-2; V gene: TRBV7-2; CDR3 protein: CASPTFGGSNTGELFF; CDR3 DNA: TGTGCCAGCCCGACTTTCGGGGGCTCGAACACCGGGGAGCTGTTTTTT
D gene: TRBD1; clone size: NA; J gene: TRBJ1-1; V gene: TRBV5-1; CDR3 protein: CASSTTGSVEAFF; CDR3 DNA: TGCGCCAGCAGCACGACAGGGTCCGTAGAAGCTTTCTTT
D gene: TRBD1; clone size: NA; J gene: TRBJ2-2; V gene: TRBV28; CDR3 protein: CASSLLRDRATGELFF; CDR3 DNA: TGTGCCAGCAGTTTATTACGGGACAGGGCTACCGGGGAGCTGTTTTTT
D gene: NA; clone size: NA; J gene: TRBJ1-4; V gene: TRBV15; CDR3 protein: CATSSEDSTNEKLFF; CDR3 DNA: TGTGCCACCAGCAGTGAGGATTCAACTAATGAAAAACTGTTTTTT
D gene: NA; clone size: NA; J gene: TRBJ2-1; V gene: TRBV28; CDR3 protein: CASSPAYNEQFF; CDR3 DNA: TGTGCCAGCAGTCCAGCCTACAATGAGCAGTTCTTC
D gene: NA; clone size: NA; J gene: TRBJ1-5; V gene: TRBV28; CDR3 protein: CASSFSGNSNQPQHF; CDR3 DNA: TGTGCCAGCAGTTTCTCGGGGAACAGCAATCAGCCCCAGCATTTT
D gene: NA; clone size: NA; J gene: TRBJ1-2; V gene: TRBV28; CDR3 protein: CASSLRKEAHMGGYTF; CDR3 DNA: TGTGCCAGCAGTTTGAGGAAGGAGGCCCATATGGGCGGCTACACCTTC
D gene: TRBD1; clone size: NA; J gene: TRBJ1-2; V gene: TRBV6-6; CDR3 protein: CASSWNRGLNYGYTF; CDR3 DNA: TGTGCCAGCAGCTGGAACAGGGGGCTCAACTATGGCTACACCTTC
D gene: NA; clone size: NA; J gene: TRBJ2-3; V gene: TRBV19; CDR3 protein: CASSITTPSGADTQYF; CDR3 DNA: TGTGCCAGTAGTATCACGACCCCTTCCGGCGCAGATACGCAGTATTTT
D gene: TRBD2; clone size: few; J gene: TRBJ2-1; V gene: TRBV10-3; CDR3 protein: CAISERTSGGYNEQFF; CDR3 DNA: TGTGCCATCAGTGAGAGGACTAGCGGGGGGTACAATGAGCAGTTCTTC
D gene: NA; clone size: NA; J gene: TRBJ1-2; V gene: TRBV29-1; CDR3 protein: CSGGGHTF; CDR3 DNA: TGCAGCGGGGGGGGGCACACCTTC